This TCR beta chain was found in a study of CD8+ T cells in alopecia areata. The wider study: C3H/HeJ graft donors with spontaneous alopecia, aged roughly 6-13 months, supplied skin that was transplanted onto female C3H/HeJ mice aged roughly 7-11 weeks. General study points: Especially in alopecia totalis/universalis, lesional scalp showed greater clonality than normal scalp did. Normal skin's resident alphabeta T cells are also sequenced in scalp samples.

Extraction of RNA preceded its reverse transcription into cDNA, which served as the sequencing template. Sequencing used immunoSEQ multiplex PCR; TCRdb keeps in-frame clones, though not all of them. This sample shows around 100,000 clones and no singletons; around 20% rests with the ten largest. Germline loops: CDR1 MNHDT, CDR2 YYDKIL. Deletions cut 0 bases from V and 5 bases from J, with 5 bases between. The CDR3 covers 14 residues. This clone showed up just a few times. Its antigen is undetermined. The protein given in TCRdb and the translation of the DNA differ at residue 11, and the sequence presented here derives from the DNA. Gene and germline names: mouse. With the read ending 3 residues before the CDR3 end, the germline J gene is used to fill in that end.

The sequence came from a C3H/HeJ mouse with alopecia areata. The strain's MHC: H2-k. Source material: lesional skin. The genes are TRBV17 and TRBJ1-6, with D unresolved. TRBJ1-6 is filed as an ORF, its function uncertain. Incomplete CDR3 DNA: TGTGCTAGCAGTAGAGATCACAATAATTCGCCC. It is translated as CASSRDHNNSP. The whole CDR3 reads CASSRDHNNSPLYF.